This entry is about one T cell receptor beta chain. Patients with autoimmune history or systemic immunosuppression were excluded. Blood was sampled at baseline, cycle 4 day 1, and cycle 7 day 1. Assay: immunoSEQ multiplex PCR; the TCRdb copy retains only in-frame clones and omits some. The sample records 98,000 or so clones, roughly 80% being singletons. The CDR3 is 15 residues long. Trimming stripped 0 bases from V and 6 bases from J, with 15 bases between. Per the germline V gene, CDR1 is LNHNV and CDR2 is YYDKDF (reference sequence). The source of the sample is a study of OX40 agonist ivuxolimab in advanced cancers. The overall study: Patients assigned to dose escalation were diagnosed with hepatocellular carcinoma, melanoma, renal cell or head and neck cancer.

This receptor was taken from an adult with an advanced solid tumor such as melanoma, head and neck, liver or kidney cancer. The sample here was CD4+ or CD8+ T cells sorted from blood, taken in a trial of the OX40 agonist ivuxolimab. The V and J genes are TRBV15 and TRBJ2-7; weak D call: TRBD2 (5 bases). CDR3 DNA: TGTGCCACCAGCAGAGATCTGGCAGGACTCGGCGAGCAGTACTTC. This encodes CATSRDLAGLGEQYF.